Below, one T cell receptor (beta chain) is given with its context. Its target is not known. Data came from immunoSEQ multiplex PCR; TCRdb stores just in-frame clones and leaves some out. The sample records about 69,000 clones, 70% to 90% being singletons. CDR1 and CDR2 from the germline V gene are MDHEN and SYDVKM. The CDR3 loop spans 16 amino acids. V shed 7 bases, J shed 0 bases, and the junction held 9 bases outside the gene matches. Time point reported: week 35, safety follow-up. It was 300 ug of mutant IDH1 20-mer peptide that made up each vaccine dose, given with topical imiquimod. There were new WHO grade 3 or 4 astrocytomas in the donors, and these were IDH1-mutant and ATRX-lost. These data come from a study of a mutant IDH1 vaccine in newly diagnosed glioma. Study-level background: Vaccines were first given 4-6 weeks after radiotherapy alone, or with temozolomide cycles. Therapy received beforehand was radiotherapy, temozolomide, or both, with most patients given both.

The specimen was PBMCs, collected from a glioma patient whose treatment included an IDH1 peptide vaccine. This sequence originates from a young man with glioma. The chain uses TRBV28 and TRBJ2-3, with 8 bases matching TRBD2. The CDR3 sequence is CASKVAGIASTDTQYF. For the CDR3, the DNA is TGTGCCAGCAAGGTAGCGGGGATTGCTAGCACAGATACGCAGTATTTT.